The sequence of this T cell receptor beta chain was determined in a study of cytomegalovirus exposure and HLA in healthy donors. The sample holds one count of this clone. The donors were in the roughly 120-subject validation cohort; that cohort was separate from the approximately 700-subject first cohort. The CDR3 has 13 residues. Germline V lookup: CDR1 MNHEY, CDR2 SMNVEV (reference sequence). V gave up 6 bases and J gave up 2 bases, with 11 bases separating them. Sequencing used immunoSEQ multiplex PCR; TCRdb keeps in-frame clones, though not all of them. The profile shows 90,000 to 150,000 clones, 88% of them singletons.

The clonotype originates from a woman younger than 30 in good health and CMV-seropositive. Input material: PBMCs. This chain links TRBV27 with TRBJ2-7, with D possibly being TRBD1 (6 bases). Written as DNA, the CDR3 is TGTGCCAGCAGGTCCCGGGACACCTACGAGCAGTACTTC. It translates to CASRSRDTYEQYF.